This T cell receptor (beta chain) comes out of a study of blood T cell repertoires in COVID-19. Turning to the study itself: In each case, the material was cDNA or gDNA derived from T cells, B-cell-depleted T cells, or PBMCs.

The CDR3 totals 13 residues. Authors' processing steps: Quantification of nucleated cells was approximated via reference gene primer amplification. The protocol was immunoSEQ multiplex PCR, while the TCRdb copy is restricted to in-frame clones and leaves out a portion. V, J and clone size were drawn from that table, and D and trimming were deduced from the DNA. This repertoire shows 95,000 to 150,000 clones, roughly 80% found once; its top ten account for roughly 7.9%. This receptor was identified in a human donor in a cohort sampled during active COVID-19. The sequenced material came from peripheral blood. This chain links TRBV21-1 with TRBJ2-7; the table's D call of TRBD2 was not tested on the DNA. TRBV21-1 is a pseudogene locus. The CDR3 sequence is CASSTERGGEQYF. The CDR3 DNA reads as TGTGCCAGCAGCACAGAACGGGGGGGCGAGCAGTACTTC.